This is a list of T cell receptor beta chains from one sample in a study of T cell repertoires in cytomegalovirus infection. Antigen specificity for these receptors is unknown. Using its own MiXCR run on the reads, TCRdb lists one record per CDR3 protein. The table shows approximately 280,000 distinct CDR3 sequences, with less than 25% occurring only once. The material sequenced was cultured PBMCs, taken from culture after CMV antigen stimulation. The receptors shown here come from a human donor in good health (CMV status not recorded). Some clones in this sample may be carry-over from other donors' samples. The CDR3 runs from the conserved cysteine through the conserved F or W. Fields, in order: D gene, J gene, V gene, clone size, CDR3 DNA, CDR3 protein. A D gene is named only where the DNA matches it firmly. Clone size, where shown, is once, few, many, or a class for clones that have expanded.

>-|TRBJ2-5|TRBV5-4|-
TGTGCCAGCAGCTTGGCCGGCATAGGGGAGACCCAGTACTTC
CASSLAGIGETQYF
>TRBD2|TRBJ2-5|TRBV20-1|few
TGCAGTGCAAAACCGGGACTAGCGGGTAGTATGACCCAGTACTTC
CSAKPGLAGSMTQYF
>TRBD1|TRBJ1-2|TRBV6-8|many
TGTGCCAGCAGTCTTTCCCTCCCAGGGGGCGATGGCTACACCTTC
CASSLSLPGGDGYTF
>TRBD1|TRBJ1-1|TRBV2|many
TGTGCCAGCACTGACAGGGGGATCTCCACTGAAGCTTTCTTT
CASTDRGISTEAFF
>-|TRBJ1-2|TRBV4-2|-
TGTGCCAGCAGCCAAGATCTTGCGGGCTATGGCTACACCTTC
CASSQDLAGYGYTF
>TRBD1|TRBJ1-6|TRBV6-5|-
TGTGCCAGCAGTCCCGGGACAGGGGGTCTTCGGAATTCACCCCTCCACTTT
CASSPGTGGLRNSPLHF
>TRBD2|TRBJ2-1|TRBV7-2|many
TGTGCCAGCAGCTTAGGGCGGGAGTATGAGCAGTTCTTC
CASSLGREYEQFF
>TRBD1|TRBJ1-5|TRBV7-9|-
TGTGCCAGCAGCTTAGGGGGACAGGGGGCCGATCAGCCCCAGCATTTT
CASSLGGQGADQPQHF
>-|TRBJ2-3|TRBV7-9|-
TGTGCCAGCAGCTTAGTTCAGTTGGGCGGCACAGATACGCAGTATTTT
CASSLVQLGGTDTQYF
>TRBD2|TRBJ2-5|TRBV6-5|few
TGTGCCAGCAGAGGGACTAGCGGGAGAGTAAAAGAGACCCAGTACTTC
CASRGTSGRVKETQYF
>-|TRBJ1-1|TRBV28|-
TGTGCCAGCAGTTCCGGGACAAGTGAAGCTTTCTTT
CASSSGTSEAFF
>-|TRBJ1-3|TRBV2|once
TGTGCCAGCAGTGCGAGGTGGCTTTTTTCTGGAAACACCATATATTTT
CASSARWLFSGNTIYF
>-|TRBJ1-5|TRBV4-2|-
TGTGCCAGCAGCCAAGATTTGACCCAGAGCAATCAGCCCCAGCATTTT
CASSQDLTQSNQPQHF
>TRBD1|TRBJ2-7|TRBV12-3/TRBV12-4|-
TGTGCCAGCAGTTTCAGGGACAGCAGGATGTACTTC
CASSFRDSRMYF
>-|TRBJ1-3|TRBV4-3|-
TGCGCCAGCAGCCAAGATCCTCCGCCGGACGGGGCTGGAAACACCATATATTTT
CASSQDPPPDGAGNTIYF
>TRBD2|TRBJ2-1|TRBV10-3|few
TGTGCCGCCCAAACCCCGACTAGCTGGGGCAATGAGCAGTTCTTC
CAAQTPTSWGNEQFF
>TRBD2|TRBJ2-2|TRBV7-9|many
TGTGCCAGCAGTCTCCGTGTGGCGGGAGCCACCGGGGAGCTGTTTTTT
CASSLRVAGATGELFF
>TRBD1|TRBJ1-1|TRBV6-1|-
TGTGCCAGCAGGGACGCGACAGGGGCTGGGACTGAAGCTTTCTTT
CASRDATGAGTEAFF
>TRBD2|TRBJ2-7|TRBV28|-
TGTGCCAGCAGTTCCCGGGGAGGGTCCTACGAGCAGTACTTC
CASSSRGGSYEQYF
>-|TRBJ2-4|TRBV11-2|-
TGTGCCAGCAGCCCCCCGTTCGGAGGGGTCCAAAACATTCAGTACTTC
CASSPPFGGVQNIQYF
>TRBD1|TRBJ2-2|TRBV20-1|-
TGCAGTGCTAGAGATATCACAGGGGTAACCGGGGAGCTGTTTTTT
CSARDITGVTGELFF
>-|TRBJ2-1|TRBV27|few
TGTGCCAGCGGTTTCCAGGGAGTACCCTCCTACAATGAGCAGTTCTTC
CASGFQGVPSYNEQFF
>-|TRBJ2-3|TRBV6-5|few
TGTGCCAGCAGTGACACAGGGAGTACGGCAGATACGCAGTATTTT
CASSDTGSTADTQYF
>-|TRBJ1-3|TRBV12-3/TRBV12-4|many
TGTGCCAGCAGTTTCAAGAGCTCTGGAAACACCATATATTTT
CASSFKSSGNTIYF
>-|TRBJ2-5|TRBV7-2|many
TGTGCCAGCAGCTTAGGGTCGGTGAAAGAGACCCAGTACTTC
CASSLGSVKETQYF
>TRBD1|TRBJ2-5|TRBV7-8|-
TGTGCCAGCAGCCCCTGGGACAGGGGAGAGACCCAGTACTTC
CASSPWDRGETQYF
>TRBD1|TRBJ2-1|TRBV5-1|-
TGCGCCAGCAGCTCTGGACAGGTGGGCAATGAGCAGTTCTTC
CASSSGQVGNEQFF
>TRBD2|TRBJ2-1|TRBV12-3/TRBV12-4|many
TGTGCCAGCAGTCCCGGGACTAGCATTATCGATGAGCAGTTCTTC
CASSPGTSIIDEQFF
>-|TRBJ2-1|TRBV12-3/TRBV12-4|many
TGTGCCAGCAGTTTAGACAGCGTCCGGTTATCTGAGCAGTTCTTC
CASSLDSVRLSEQFF
>TRBD1|TRBJ2-1|TRBV19|-
TGTGCCAGTAGTATTTCCGGGACAGGCTACCGCTACAATGAGCAGTTCTTC
CASSISGTGYRYNEQFF
>-|TRBJ1-5|TRBV6-6|-
TGTGCCAGCAGCCCAACAGGGACGGCTCAGCCCCAGCATTTT
CASSPTGTAQPQHF
>-|TRBJ1-2|TRBV4-1|few
TGCGCCAGCAGCCAAGGACAGGTAGCTAACTATGGCTACACCTTC
CASSQGQVANYGYTF
>TRBD1|TRBJ2-5|TRBV24-1|-
TGTGCCACCAAGGAGGCAGGGGGCGTGGAGACCCAGTACTTC
CATKEAGGVETQYF
>TRBD1|TRBJ1-1|TRBV9|-
TGTGCCAGCAGCGCGGGGGACAGGGGCGACACTGAAGCTTTCTTT
CASSAGDRGDTEAFF
>-|TRBJ2-3|TRBV28|-
TGTGCCACCCTAGGGTCTGGCACAGATACGCAGTATTTT
CATLGSGTDTQYF
>TRBD1|TRBJ1-3|TRBV4-1|few
TGCGCCAGCAGCCAAGGATACAGGGGGCGTAAGGGAAACACCATATATTTT
CASSQGYRGRKGNTIYF